A selection of T cell receptor beta chains follows, all from one sample in a study of T cell responses to AZD1222 COVID-19 vaccine. Repertoires were generated with immunoSEQ multiplex PCR, while TCRdb's copy carries only in-frame clones and drops some. The sample carries 120,000 to 150,000 clones, roughly 87% recorded once. The specimen comprised peripheral blood, sampled 28 days after the second AZD1222 dose. These receptors were obtained from an adult who received the AZD1222 COVID-19 vaccine. Both conserved end residues are part of each CDR3. A D gene is named only where the DNA matches it firmly. Expanded clones are given a class, and other clones once, few, many or no size at all.

d_call: .
clone_size: .
v_call: TRBV3-1/TRBV3-2
j_call: TRBJ1-1
cdr3_length: 13
cdr3_aa: CASSSGRSTEAFF
cdr3_nt: TGTGCCAGCAGCTCCGGTCGGAGCACTGAAGCTTTCTTT

d_call: .
clone_size: .
v_call: TRBV2
j_call: TRBJ1-4
cdr3_length: 15
cdr3_aa: CASVGVPGANEKLFF
cdr3_nt: TGTGCCAGCGTGGGTGTACCGGGGGCTAATGAAAAACTGTTTTTT

d_call: .
clone_size: .
v_call: TRBV30
j_call: TRBJ1-1
cdr3_length: 11
cdr3_aa: CAWRVHAEAFF
cdr3_nt: TGTGCCTGGAGGGTACATGCTGAAGCTTTCTTT

d_call: .
clone_size: .
v_call: TRBV6-1
j_call: TRBJ1-1
cdr3_length: 15
cdr3_aa: CASSETGKMNTEAFF
cdr3_nt: TGTGCCAGCAGTGAGACAGGAAAAATGAACACTGAAGCTTTCTTT

d_call: .
clone_size: once
v_call: TRBV5-5
j_call: TRBJ2-7
cdr3_length: 14
cdr3_aa: CASSFEALQYEQYF
cdr3_nt: TGTGCCAGCAGCTTCGAGGCTCTGCAGTACGAGCAGTACTTC

d_call: .
clone_size: .
v_call: TRBV7-2
j_call: TRBJ1-2
cdr3_length: 14
cdr3_aa: CASSSYQEIYGYTF
cdr3_nt: TGTGCCAGCAGCTCTTACCAGGAGATCTATGGCTACACCTTC

d_call: TRBD2
clone_size: .
v_call: TRBV6-5
j_call: TRBJ2-7
cdr3_length: 14
cdr3_aa: CASSQTSGVYEQYF
cdr3_nt: TGTGCCAGCAGTCAGACTAGCGGAGTCTACGAGCAGTACTTC

d_call: .
clone_size: .
v_call: TRBV6-5
j_call: TRBJ2-1
cdr3_length: 14
cdr3_aa: CASTPSGAYNEQFF
cdr3_nt: TGTGCCAGCACCCCAAGTGGAGCCTACAATGAGCAGTTCTTC

d_call: .
clone_size: .
v_call: TRBV2
j_call: TRBJ2-1
cdr3_length: 14
cdr3_aa: CASTYIFGAHEQFF
cdr3_nt: TGTGCCAGCACCTATATTTTCGGGGCCCATGAGCAGTTCTTC

d_call: TRBD2
clone_size: .
v_call: TRBV11-3
j_call: TRBJ2-2
cdr3_length: 17
cdr3_aa: CASSLELAGGNTGELFF
cdr3_nt: TGTGCCAGCAGCTTGGAACTAGCGGGAGGGAACACCGGGGAGCTGTTTTTT

d_call: .
clone_size: .
v_call: TRBV30
j_call: TRBJ2-1
cdr3_length: 12
cdr3_aa: CAWSLRDNEQFF
cdr3_nt: TGTGCCTGGAGTCTCAGGGACAATGAGCAGTTCTTC

d_call: TRBD1
clone_size: .
v_call: TRBV5-3
j_call: TRBJ1-1
cdr3_length: 17
cdr3_aa: CARSFPGQGSGNTEAFF
cdr3_nt: TGTGCCAGAAGCTTTCCGGGACAGGGCTCAGGGAACACTGAAGCTTTCTTT

d_call: TRBD2
clone_size: .
v_call: TRBV19
j_call: TRBJ2-5
cdr3_length: 14
cdr3_aa: CASSLAGSQETQYF
cdr3_nt: TGTGCCAGTAGCCTAGCGGGCAGCCAAGAGACCCAGTACTTC

d_call: TRBD1
clone_size: .
v_call: TRBV10-3
j_call: TRBJ1-5
cdr3_length: 14
cdr3_aa: CAIGDRTFNQPQHF
cdr3_nt: TGTGCCATCGGGGACAGAACTTTCAATCAGCCCCAGCATTTT

d_call: TRBD1
clone_size: once
v_call: TRBV30
j_call: TRBJ1-5
cdr3_length: 12
cdr3_aa: CAWRQGPQPQHF
cdr3_nt: TGTGCCTGGAGACAGGGGCCTCAGCCCCAGCATTTT

d_call: .
clone_size: .
v_call: TRBV6-5
j_call: TRBJ2-1
cdr3_length: 13
cdr3_aa: CASSYEDRDEQFF
cdr3_nt: TGTGCCAGCAGTTACGAGGACCGAGATGAGCAGTTCTTC

d_call: .
clone_size: .
v_call: TRBV2
j_call: TRBJ1-2
cdr3_length: 13
cdr3_aa: CASTSTWNYGYTF
cdr3_nt: TGTGCCAGCACAAGCACCTGGAACTATGGCTACACCTTC

d_call: TRBD1
clone_size: .
v_call: TRBV12-3/TRBV12-4
j_call: TRBJ1-2
cdr3_length: 13
cdr3_aa: CASRVTGVDGYTF
cdr3_nt: TGTGCCAGCAGAGTTACAGGGGTCGATGGCTACACCTTC

d_call: .
clone_size: .
v_call: TRBV2
j_call: TRBJ1-1
cdr3_length: 14
cdr3_aa: CASSEQGFYSEAFF
cdr3_nt: TGTGCCAGCAGTGAACAGGGGTTCTACAGTGAAGCTTTCTTT

d_call: .
clone_size: .
v_call: TRBV5-1
j_call: TRBJ2-7
cdr3_length: 13
cdr3_aa: CASSDGPGYEQYF
cdr3_nt: TGCGCCAGCAGCGACGGGCCCGGCTACGAGCAGTACTTC

d_call: TRBD1
clone_size: .
v_call: TRBV7-9
j_call: TRBJ2-7
cdr3_length: 16
cdr3_aa: CASSDPPGQVTYEQYF
cdr3_nt: TGTGCCAGCAGCGATCCACCGGGACAGGTCACCTACGAGCAGTACTTC

d_call: TRBD2
clone_size: .
v_call: TRBV7-9
j_call: TRBJ2-7
cdr3_length: 13
cdr3_aa: CASGTSGIYEQYF
cdr3_nt: TGTGCCAGCGGGACTAGCGGGATTTACGAGCAGTACTTC

d_call: .
clone_size: many
v_call: TRBV6-2/TRBV6-3
j_call: TRBJ1-1
cdr3_length: 15
cdr3_aa: CASSYPIGMNTEAFF
cdr3_nt: TGTGCCAGCAGTTACCCTATCGGGATGAACACTGAAGCTTTCTTT

d_call: .
clone_size: .
v_call: TRBV2
j_call: TRBJ1-5
cdr3_length: 14
cdr3_aa: CASCGVTSNQPQHF
cdr3_nt: TGTGCCAGCTGCGGGGTCACGAGCAATCAGCCCCAGCATTTT

d_call: TRBD2
clone_size: .
v_call: TRBV6-5
j_call: TRBJ2-5
cdr3_length: 13
cdr3_aa: CASSPGLEETQYF
cdr3_nt: TGTGCCAGCAGTCCCGGACTAGAAGAGACCCAGTACTTC

d_call: .
clone_size: .
v_call: TRBV5-1
j_call: TRBJ1-1
cdr3_length: 13
cdr3_aa: CASSSSGYTEAFF
cdr3_nt: TGCGCCAGCAGCTCCTCGGGGTACACTGAAGCTTTCTTT

d_call: TRBD1
clone_size: .
v_call: TRBV14
j_call: TRBJ1-5
cdr3_length: 17
cdr3_aa: CASSQDRRGLSNQPQHF
cdr3_nt: TGTGCCAGCAGCCAGGACAGGCGGGGTCTTAGCAATCAGCCCCAGCATTTT

d_call: TRBD1
clone_size: .
v_call: TRBV28
j_call: TRBJ1-1
cdr3_length: 14
cdr3_aa: CASRQGGVGTEAFF
cdr3_nt: TGTGCCAGCCGACAGGGCGGGGTGGGCACTGAAGCTTTCTTT

d_call: TRBD1
clone_size: .
v_call: TRBV2
j_call: TRBJ1-4
cdr3_length: 15
cdr3_aa: CASRSPGQANEKLFF
cdr3_nt: TGTGCCAGCAGGTCGCCGGGACAGGCTAATGAAAAACTGTTTTTT

d_call: .
clone_size: .
v_call: TRBV24-1
j_call: TRBJ2-7
cdr3_length: 13
cdr3_aa: CATSDEDSHEQYF
cdr3_nt: TGTGCCACCAGTGATGAAGACAGTCACGAGCAGTACTTC

d_call: TRBD1
clone_size: .
v_call: TRBV7-9
j_call: TRBJ1-2
cdr3_length: 16
cdr3_aa: CASSPRGGDRVYGYTF
cdr3_nt: TGTGCCAGCAGCCCCCGCGGGGGGGACAGGGTCTATGGCTACACCTTC

d_call: TRBD2
clone_size: once
v_call: TRBV24-1
j_call: TRBJ2-1
cdr3_length: 17
cdr3_aa: CATSDLSSGRANNEQFF
cdr3_nt: TGTGCCACCAGTGATTTGAGTAGCGGGAGGGCCAACAATGAGCAGTTCTTC

d_call: .
clone_size: once
v_call: TRBV5-8
j_call: TRBJ2-7
cdr3_length: 13
cdr3_aa: CASSSRSSYEQYF
cdr3_nt: TGTGCCAGCAGCTCTAGGAGCTCCTACGAGCAGTACTTC

d_call: .
clone_size: .
v_call: TRBV30
j_call: TRBJ2-7
cdr3_length: 10
cdr3_aa: CAWGRGEQYF
cdr3_nt: TGTGCCTGGGGCCGCGGGGAGCAGTACTTC

d_call: .
clone_size: .
v_call: TRBV4-3
j_call: TRBJ1-2
cdr3_length: 13
cdr3_aa: CASSQEVGRGYTF
cdr3_nt: TGCGCCAGCAGCCAAGAAGTAGGACGTGGCTACACCTTC

d_call: TRBD1
clone_size: .
v_call: TRBV7-2
j_call: TRBJ1-1
cdr3_length: 17
cdr3_aa: CASSLAVGRGQNTEAFF
cdr3_nt: TGTGCCAGCAGCTTAGCAGTGGGCAGGGGGCAGAACACTGAAGCTTTCTTT

d_call: .
clone_size: .
v_call: TRBV10-3
j_call: TRBJ2-5
cdr3_length: 15
cdr3_aa: CAISVAGGAQETQYF
cdr3_nt: TGTGCCATCAGTGTCGCTGGGGGGGCCCAAGAGACCCAGTACTTC

d_call: .
clone_size: .
v_call: TRBV10-2
j_call: TRBJ2-5
cdr3_length: 13
cdr3_aa: CASRDTPGETQYF
cdr3_nt: TGCGCCAGCAGGGACACCCCGGGGGAGACCCAGTACTTC

d_call: TRBD1
clone_size: .
v_call: TRBV2
j_call: TRBJ1-1
cdr3_length: 18
cdr3_aa: CASSDTPGGNSRGTEAFF
cdr3_nt: TGTGCCAGCAGTGATACCCCAGGGGGCAACTCAAGGGGCACTGAAGCTTTCTTT

d_call: .
clone_size: .
v_call: TRBV5-1
j_call: TRBJ2-5
cdr3_length: 14
cdr3_aa: CASSLGRVEETQYF
cdr3_nt: TGCGCCAGCAGCTTGGGCAGGGTCGAAGAGACCCAGTACTTC

d_call: .
clone_size: .
v_call: TRBV14
j_call: TRBJ1-1
cdr3_length: 17
cdr3_aa: CASSQDIWGGRNTEAFF
cdr3_nt: TGTGCCAGCAGCCAAGATATTTGGGGGGGTCGGAACACTGAAGCTTTCTTT

d_call: .
clone_size: .
v_call: TRBV30
j_call: TRBJ1-1
cdr3_length: 14
cdr3_aa: CAWSGQLDNTEAFF
cdr3_nt: TGTGCCTGGAGCGGACAGCTTGATAACACTGAAGCTTTCTTT